This TCR beta chain derives from a study of CD8 T cells in ankylosing spondylitis. Study outcomes and limitations: Disease-linked clones reportedly showed significant enrichment in matched ankylosing spondylitis synovial fluid. Earlier studies detected some motif variants in reactive arthritis synovial fluid and blood.

CDR1 and CDR2 from the germline V gene are SNHLY and FYNNEI. The CDR3 extends over 13 amino acids. V lost 4 bases to trimming and J lost 7 bases, with 13 bases between them. TCRdb analysed the 5' RACE reads with MiXCR anew, one entry per CDR3 protein. The sample contains about 150,000 distinct CDR3 sequences, under 35% of which appear only once. On this clonotype: The target antigen is unknown.

This chain links TRBV2 with TRBJ1-1; D is uncertain. The specimen sequenced was synovial fluid, either unsorted or a sorted T cell fraction (not recorded which). The TCR was taken from a male donor with ankylosing spondylitis. In DNA form, the CDR3 reads TGTGCCAGCAGTGTCGACCAAAAAGGTGAAGCTTTCTTT. Protein: CASSVDQKGEAFF.